Shown below are 28 T cell receptor beta chains from a single sample sequenced in a study of control samples from healthy donors and cancer patients (dated by TCRdb to the early 2020s). Receptors were amplified or captured by the immunoSEQ multiplex PCR assay. TCRdb took over this immuneACCESS table, retaining in-frame rearrangements with V and J assigned. Such tables are incomplete; in checked studies, under half of the missing clones stem from an unresolved V gene, and the remainder is unexplained. The sample table holds 60,000 to 65,000 clones, of which 85% were seen once. The leading ten clones occupy approximately 5% of the sample. Sequenced sample: blood. All receptors derive from a man aged 35 to 55 in good health.

In its sample, this clone was seen once. V is TRBV6-5 and J is TRBJ1-2; D is undetermined. From germline, CDR1 is MNHEY and CDR2 SVGAGI. Trimming took 0 bases from V and 5 from J, leaving 13 bases between them. This CDR3 contains 15 residues. Here the CDR3 DNA reads TGTGCCAGCAGTTACTCGAGAGGTAGACCATATGGCTACACCTTC. Translation: CASSYSRGRPYGYTF.

The chain carries TRBV20-1 and TRBJ2-1; 7 nucleotides align to TRBD2. The CDR3 extends over 11 amino acids. The J segment lost 7 bases and the V segment lost 5 bases, leaving 2 bases of the junction unmatched. Germline V gene lookup returns CDR1 DFQATT and CDR2 SNEGSKA (reference sequence). The CDR3: CSALGGNEQFF. Here the CDR3 DNA reads TGCAGTGCTCTCGGGGGGAATGAGCAGTTCTTC.

The V call is TRBV6-6, the J call TRBJ1-2, with D uncertain. The CDR3 length is 11 residues. Germline V CDR1 and CDR2: MNHNY, SVGAGI (reference sequence). The V and J ends lost 7 bases and 8 bases respectively, with 11 bases between them. CDR3 sequence (DNA): TGTGCCAGCACCAAAGGTGAGGGCTACACCTTC. It codes for CASTKGEGYTF.

The table lists this clone with a count of one. The chain is built from TRBV12-5 and TRBJ2-7; 7 bases match TRBD1. Germline-derived CDR1 and CDR2 are LGHNT and FRNRAP. J gave up 2 bases and V 0 bases, and 4 bases lay outside the gene matches. CDR3 size: 15 residues. CDR3 region: CASGLVQGRTYEQYF. As DNA, the CDR3 is TGTGCTAGTGGTTTGGTACAGGGGCGAACCTACGAGCAGTACTTC.

This clone showed up just a few times. The chain recombines TRBV28 with TRBJ1-5; D gene unclear. V lost 3 bases and J 7 bases, leaving 7 bases between the germline ends. The CDR3 runs to 12 residues. CDR1 and CDR2 (germline): MDHEN, SYDVKM. For the CDR3, the DNA is TGTGCCAGCAGTTTTCTTGTACAGCCCCAGCATTTT. This translates into CASSFLVQPQHF.

The rearrangement links TRBV24-1 to TRBJ1-4, with D possibly matching TRBD1 (5 bases). CDR3 length equals 15 residues. The germline gives CDR1 KGHDR, CDR2 SFDVKD. V gave up 4 bases and J gave up 7 bases, with 15 bases separating them. The CDR3 sequence: CATSDPGAVSEKLFF. As DNA, the CDR3 is TGTGCCACCAGTGACCCCGGGGCAGTGAGTGAAAAACTGTTTTTT.

This chain joins TRBV5-5 and TRBJ1-5; a possible D gene is TRBD1 (5 bases). Trimming took 3 bases from V and 0 from J, leaving 19 bases between them. The CDR3 sequence is 18 residues long. Germline CDR1 is SGHKS and CDR2 is YYEKEE (reference sequence). The CDR3: CASSWEDTARYSNQPQHF. CDR3 DNA sequence: TGTGCCAGCAGCTGGGAGGACACGGCAAGGTATAGCAATCAGCCCCAGCATTTT.

V is TRBV27 and J is TRBJ2-7; D is ambiguous. Germline values: CDR1 MNHEY, CDR2 SMNVEV (reference sequence). There are 13 residues in the CDR3. The germline V and J ends were trimmed by 0 bases and 4 bases, with 7 bases remaining between them. The CDR3 reads CASSLSTSYEQYF. DNA for the CDR3: TGTGCCAGCAGTTTATCGACATCTTACGAGCAGTACTTC.

The chain links TRBV7-3 to TRBJ2-5; 11 positions match TRBD2. This CDR3 has 14 amino acids. V lost 4 bases and J lost 2; bases outside the gene matches: 0. CDR1 SGHTA and CDR2 FQGTGA come from the germline V gene. The CDR3 loop is CASSWTSGQETQYF. The DNA for the CDR3 is TGTGCCAGCAGCTGGACTAGCGGGCAAGAGACCCAGTACTTC.

This rearrangement joins TRBV7-9 to TRBJ2-2; TRBD1 might be the D (6 bases). Germline V gene lookup returns CDR1 SEHNR and CDR2 FQNEAQ (reference sequence). There are 15 residues in the CDR3. Trimming pared 4 bases from V and 0 bases from J, leaving 9 bases between. CDR3 protein: CASSSTGPNTGELFF. The CDR3 nucleotides read TGTGCCAGCAGCTCAACAGGGCCGAACACCGGGGAGCTGTTTTTT. Using reference TRBV7-9 and TRBJ2-2 for the parts outside the CDR3, the full variable domain is DTGVSQNPRHKITKRGQNVTFRCDPISEHNRLYWYRQTLGQGPEFLTYFQNEAQLEKSRLLSDRFSAERPKGSFSTLEIQRTEQGDSAMYLCASSSTGPNTGELFFGEGSRLTVL.

The rearrangement links TRBV27 to TRBJ2-5; D is unclear. Germline V gene data show CDR1 as MNHEY and CDR2 as SMNVEV (reference sequence). V was clipped by 7 bases and J by 3 bases, with 6 bases between them. CDR3 size: 11 residues. CDR3 sequence (DNA): TGTGCCAGCAAAGAAGAAGAGACCCAGTACTTC. It is translated as CASKEEETQYF.

The J gene is TRBJ2-1, the V gene TRBV30; D is unclear. The CDR3 contains 12 residues. Per germline, CDR1 GTSNPN and CDR2 SVGIG (reference sequence). Trimming took 0 bases from V and 13 from J, leaving 13 bases between them. In nucleotides, the CDR3 is TGTGCCTGGAGTGTCCAGGTCCCCACTCAGTTCTTC. This gives the protein CAWSVQVPTQFF.

V usage is TRBV6-5 and J usage is TRBJ2-3; the D gene is possibly TRBD1 (5 bases). The CDR3 spans 13 residues. The germline gives CDR1 MNHEY, CDR2 SVGAGI. Trimming pared 6 bases from V and 4 bases from J, leaving 11 bases between. The CDR3 loop is CASSQDRADTQYF. DNA of the CDR3: TGTGCCAGCAGCCAAGACAGAGCAGATACGCAGTATTTT.

J is TRBJ2-1 and V is TRBV6-1; no definite D call. In germline, CDR1 is MNHNS, CDR2 SASEGT. There are 15 residues in the CDR3. Trimming pared 0 bases from V and 2 bases from J, leaving 8 bases between. The CDR3: CASSEATDTYNEQFF. The CDR3 region has the DNA TGTGCCAGCAGTGAAGCGACTGACACCTACAATGAGCAGTTCTTC.

The V and J genes are TRBV10-3 and TRBJ1-2; 7 nucleotides agree with TRBD1. Germline V gene sequence: CDR1 ENHRY, CDR2 SYGVKD. Trimming cost V 6 bases and J 3 bases; bases outside gene matches: 13. The CDR3 extends over 16 amino acids. The CDR3 region is CAIRESRQGDYYGYTF. For the CDR3, the DNA is TGTGCCATCAGGGAATCCCGACAGGGTGATTACTATGGCTACACCTTC.

This chain uses TRBV2 with TRBJ1-2; D gene uncertain. Germline CDR1 is SNHLY and CDR2 is FYNNEI. V was clipped by 4 bases and J by 2 bases, with 8 bases between them. The CDR3 has 13 residues. CDR3 sequence: CASSATPNYGYTF. Here the CDR3 DNA reads TGTGCCAGCAGTGCCACGCCAAACTATGGCTACACCTTC.

This clone was detected a few times. The chain has TRBV19 and TRBJ1-5, with TRBD1 matching over 10 bases. The CDR3 extends over 14 amino acids. V lost 1 base, J lost 9 bases, and 3 bases stayed unmatched. Per germline, CDR1 LNHDA and CDR2 SQIVND (reference sequence). The CDR3 bases are TGTGCCAGTAGTATAGTAGACAGGGGGCCGCCCCAGCATTTT. Translation: CASSIVDRGPPQHF.

The chain employs TRBV10-3 and TRBJ1-1; tentatively, D is TRBD1 (5 bases). Trimming shortened V by 5 bases and J by 1 base, and 29 bases separated the two germline ends. CDR1 and CDR2 from the germline V gene are ENHRY and SYGVKD. The CDR3 is made up of 20 amino acids. The CDR3 sequence is CAISKSPLVRRDGQNTEAFF. CDR3 DNA sequence: TGTGCCATCAGTAAATCCCCTCTGGTACGCAGGGATGGGCAGAACACTGAAGCTTTCTTT.

The gene calls are TRBV4-1 and TRBJ2-2, with D unclear. Germline assignment: CDR1 MGHRA and CDR2 YSYEKL. This CDR3 has 16 residues. Trimming pared 4 bases from V and 8 bases from J, leaving 20 bases between. CDR3 DNA sequence: TGCGCCAGCAGCCTGCCTGGCGGCGGATCGCGGGGGGAGCTGTTTTTT. Encoded protein: CASSLPGGGSRGELFF.

The chain couples TRBV7-9 to TRBJ2-1, with 7 bases identical to TRBD2. This CDR3 is built from 15 residues. CDR1 is SEHNR, CDR2 FQNEAQ, per germline (reference sequence). The trim removed 2 bases at V and 5 bases at J, leaving 6 bases unmatched. The CDR3 loop reads CASSLRGRADNEQFF. In DNA form, the CDR3 reads TGTGCCAGCAGCTTAAGAGGGAGGGCAGACAATGAGCAGTTCTTC.

This clone was seen only once. V gene TRBV18 combines with J gene TRBJ2-3; 7 nucleotides agree with TRBD1. The CDR3 loop spans 15 amino acids. CDR1 and CDR2 (germline): KGHSH, LQKENI. J gave up 2 bases and V 6 bases, and 8 bases lay outside the gene matches. DNA for the CDR3: TGTGCCAGCTCGAGAGGGGGACAGAACACAGATACGCAGTATTTT. Amino acids: CASSRGGQNTDTQYF.

The chain is built from TRBV5-6 and TRBJ2-2, with D perhaps assigned TRBD1 or TRBD2 (6 bases each). Germline V gene sequence: CDR1 SGHDT, CDR2 YYEEEE. The CDR3 loop spans 18 amino acids. Trimming shortened V by 0 bases and J by 4 bases, and 19 bases separated the two germline ends. CDR3 amino acids: CASSLVVSGALGTGELFF. CDR3 nucleotides: TGTGCCAGCAGCTTGGTGGTCTCGGGGGCGCTGGGCACCGGGGAGCTGTTTTTT.

The chain couples TRBV6-6 to TRBJ1-2, with 10 bases fitting TRBD1. After removal of 2 bases from V and 6 bases from J, the junction contained 6 bases not matched to a gene. The CDR3 totals 15 residues. The germline V gene encodes CDR1 MNHNY and CDR2 SVGAGI (reference sequence). The CDR3 loop reads CASSYGDRGLHGYTF. As DNA, the CDR3 is TGTGCCAGCAGTTACGGGGACAGGGGTTTGCATGGCTACACCTTC.

V usage is TRBV4-1 and J usage is TRBJ2-1, with 12 bases fitting TRBD2. Germline CDR1 reads MGHRA; CDR2 reads YSYEKL. This CDR3 contains 15 residues. V shed 3 bases, J shed 7 bases, and the junction held 4 bases outside the gene matches. The chain's CDR3 is CASSHGLAGLNEQFF. CDR3 nucleotide sequence: TGCGCCAGCAGCCACGGACTAGCGGGATTGAATGAGCAGTTCTTC.

The chain links TRBV5-1 to TRBJ1-1, with a weak D call TRBD1 (6 bases). The germline gives CDR1 SGHRS, CDR2 YFSETQ. V gave up 0 bases and J gave up 6 bases, with 9 bases separating them. The CDR3 totals 13 residues. The CDR3 region is CASSLVGAAEAFF. CDR3 nucleotide sequence: TGCGCCAGCAGCTTGGTGGGGGCCGCTGAAGCTTTCTTT.

The chain employs TRBV29-1 and TRBJ1-1; D gene unclear. The length of the CDR3 is 13 residues. The ends were cut back, 4 bases at V and 2 bases at J, with 11 bases in the middle. CDR1 SQVTM and CDR2 ANQGSEA come from the germline V gene. The CDR3 region is CSVVTVPNTEAFF. For the CDR3, the DNA is TGCAGCGTTGTAACAGTACCAAACACTGAAGCTTTCTTT.

Comment on this clone: Compared with germline, one end of the junction differs, possibly owing to a read error. The chain uses TRBV28 and TRBJ2-3; possibly TRBD2 for D (5 bases). The germline V gene encodes CDR1 MDHEN and CDR2 SYDVKM. The CDR3 extends over 12 amino acids. This CDR3 reads CVSGIATDTQYF. The DNA of the CDR3 is TGTGTCAGCGGAATAGCCACAGATACGCAGTATTTT.

V gene TRBV19 combines with J gene TRBJ2-1, with 10 bases identical to TRBD1. The CDR3 extends over 17 amino acids. The germline V gene has CDR1 LNHDA and CDR2 SQIVND (reference sequence). Trimming took 7 bases from V and 5 from J; bases not matched to a gene: 14. The DNA for the CDR3 is TGTGCCAGTACCGTACTTTTTTCCGGGACAGGGGACAATGAGCAGTTCTTC. It yields the protein CASTVLFSGTGDNEQFF.